The 18 T cell receptor beta chains reported below all come from one sample, sequenced in a study of T-cell memory formation after mild COVID-19. TCRdb redid the calling of the 5' RACE reads with MiXCR, one entry per CDR3 protein. The sample lists some 210,000 distinct CDR3 sequences, about 10% occurring once. Material: PBMCs or a T cell subset sorted from them (not recorded which). The receptors were gathered from a man between 18 and 29 years old who had mild COVID-19 (a few samples of this study predate the infection). Cell type and time point are not known.

This clonotype showed up just a few times. The DNA for the CDR3 is TGTGCCAGCTCACCAGTCGGGGCGCCTAGCAATCAGCCCCAGCATTTT. It translates to CASSPVGAPSNQPQHF. V gene TRBV18 combines with J gene TRBJ1-5, with a tentative D call TRBD1 (5 bases). CDR1 is KGHSH, CDR2 LQKENI, per germline. V lost 2 bases to trimming and J lost 0 bases, with 11 bases between them. This CDR3 region has 16 residues.

The chain combines TRBV2 with TRBJ2-7, with D possibly being TRBD1 or TRBD2 (5 bases each). Looked up from germline, CDR1 is SNHLY and CDR2 is FYNNEI. The CDR3 loop spans 12 amino acids. V was clipped by 3 bases and J by 6 bases, with 9 bases between them. This CDR3 reads CASSDEGFEQYF. The CDR3 DNA is TGTGCCAGCAGTGACGAGGGGTTCGAGCAGTACTTC.

Ten or more counts support this clonotype. V is TRBV5-1 and J is TRBJ2-3; D may be TRBD2 (5 bases). CDR3 size: 13 residues. The germline V gene encodes CDR1 SGHRS and CDR2 YFSETQ. Trimming left V 5 bases short and J 2 bases short, with 9 bases between. The CDR3 loop reads CASREGYTDTQYF. CDR3 in DNA: TGCGCCAGCAGAGAGGGATACACAGATACGCAGTATTTT.

In this sample, this clonotype turned up a few times. This sequence joins TRBV12-3 or TRBV12-4 and TRBJ2-1; D gene uncertain. V lost 8 bases, J lost 7 bases, and 12 bases lay in between. CDR3 length: 12 residues. The CDR3, as DNA: TGTGCCAGCGGATGGGTCGGGAATGAGCAGTTCTTC. Amino acid sequence: CASGWVGNEQFF.

Note on this clonotype: A junction end diverges from the germline sequence, so it may reflect a read error. This rearrangement joins TRBV28 to TRBJ1-5; maybe TRBD1 (5 bases). CDR1 and CDR2 (germline): MDHEN, SYDVKM. The CDR3 is 10 amino acids. The CDR3 nucleotides read TGTGCCAGCAGTGGGACGGTCCGGGATTTT. Its protein is CASSGTVRDF.

This clonotype turned up a few times. This chain links TRBV4-3 with TRBJ2-6; D perhaps matches TRBD1 (6 bases). The CDR3 sequence is 16 residues long. Trimming cost V 3 bases and J 4 bases, with 13 bases left between them. Germline V gives CDR1 LGHNA, CDR2 YSLEER. The CDR3 DNA follows: TGCGCCAGCAGCCAGGCCAGGACAGACGGGGCCAACGTCCTGACTTTC. Amino acid sequence: CASSQARTDGANVLTF.

The CDR3 loop reads CASSVSTEAFF. For the CDR3, the DNA is TGTGCCAGCAGTGTTAGCACTGAAGCTTTCTTT. The chain has TRBV28 and TRBJ1-1; D is uncertain. The germline V gene encodes CDR1 MDHEN and CDR2 SYDVKM. V lost 5 bases and J lost 4, with 5 bases in between. CDR3 length: 11 amino acids.

Only a few counts were recorded for this clonotype. The chain has TRBV11-2 and TRBJ2-5, with 13 bases matching TRBD2. There are 17 residues in the CDR3. CDR1 is SGHAT and CDR2 is FQNNGV in the germline V gene. Trimming took 1 base from V and 4 from J; bases not matched to a gene: 6. CDR3 sequence: CASSLGGLAGLGETQYF. In nucleotides, the CDR3 is TGTGCCAGCAGCTTAGGGGGACTAGCGGGGTTGGGAGAGACCCAGTACTTC.

This clonotype was seen ten or more times. The chain combines TRBV6-1 with TRBJ2-7; TRBD1 is a possible D gene (6 bases). This CDR3 contains 13 residues. The V gene lost 6 bases and the J gene lost 2 bases, with 11 bases spanning the gap. The germline V gene encodes CDR1 MNHNS and CDR2 SASEGT. For the CDR3, the DNA is TGTGCCAGCAGAGGACAGCAAACCTACGAGCAGTACTTC. Translating gives CASRGQQTYEQYF.

This clonotype occurred many times. The V call is TRBV20-1, the J call TRBJ2-5; D remains ambiguous. Looked up from germline, CDR1 is DFQATT and CDR2 is SNEGSKA (reference sequence). This CDR3 has 12 residues. Trimming removed 7 bases from V and 2 bases from J, with 11 bases in between. CDR3 residues: CSGPDGQETQYF. CDR3 nucleotides: TGCAGTGGGCCGGACGGGCAAGAGACCCAGTACTTC.

This clonotype was found a few times. J is TRBJ1-5 and V is TRBV12-3 or TRBV12-4, with 9 nucleotides matching TRBD1. The V segment lost 6 bases and the J segment 4 bases; nucleotides outside the gene matches: 4. The CDR3 spans 14 residues. CDR3 DNA: TGTGCCAGCAGATACGGACAGGGGAATCAGCCCCAGCATTTT. Protein sequence: CASRYGQGNQPQHF.

The chain carries TRBV4-2 and TRBJ1-4; D gene uncertain. Trimming removed 1 base from V and 2 bases from J, with 8 bases in between. Germline CDR1 and CDR2: LGHNA and YNFKEQ. CDR3 length: 15 residues. CDR3 coding DNA: TGTGCCAGCAGCCAAGGCACACACACTAATGAAAAACTGTTTTTT. It encodes CASSQGTHTNEKLFF.

This sequence joins TRBV6-5 and TRBJ1-6; D is possibly TRBD1 (5 bases). The CDR3 totals 15 residues. V lost 6 bases to trimming and J lost 8 bases, with 17 bases between them. Germline loops: CDR1 MNHEY, CDR2 SVGAGI. The CDR3 bases are TGTGCCAGCAGCCAGGACGGGACGTTATATTCACCCCTCCACTTT. Protein product: CASSQDGTLYSPLHF.

This clonotype was counted a few times. This rearrangement joins TRBV7-2 to TRBJ2-4, with TRBD1 as a possible D gene (5 bases). The CDR3 has 15 residues. From germline, CDR1 is SGHTA and CDR2 FQGNSA. V dropped 6 bases and J dropped 3 bases, with 15 bases sitting between them. DNA of the CDR3: TGTGCCAGCAGTGCTCAAACAGGCTTCAAAAACATTCAGTACTTC. This translates into CASSAQTGFKNIQYF.

This clonotype has ten or more counts. The chain is built from TRBV15 and TRBJ2-1; TRBD2 agrees at 8 bases. Germline V gene data show CDR1 as LNHNV and CDR2 as YYDKDF (reference sequence). The CDR3 sequence is 16 residues long. V gave up 1 base and J gave up 2 bases; unmatched junction bases: 4. This chain's CDR3 is CATSRVIGGAYNEQFF. CDR3 DNA sequence: TGTGCCACCAGCAGAGTTATCGGGGGGGCCTACAATGAGCAGTTCTTC.

J is TRBJ2-7 and V is TRBV12-3 or TRBV12-4, with a weak D call TRBD2 (6 bases). CDR3 length: 13 residues. The ends were cut back, 1 base at V and 4 bases at J, with 8 bases in the middle. Written as DNA, the CDR3 is TGTGCCAGCAGTTTAGGGGAGGAATACGAGCAGTACGTC. Translation: CASSLGEEYEQYV.

Notes on this clonotype: A read error is possible here, since a much larger clone lies one base away. The chain joins TRBV6-2 or TRBV6-3 to TRBJ2-7; D not resolved. The ends were cut back, 8 bases at V and 8 bases at J, with 19 bases in the middle. Per the germline V gene, CDR1 is MNHEY and CDR2 is SVGEGT. CDR3 length: 13 residues. DNA of the CDR3: TGTGCCAGCGGGCGCCCGGCCCTGGGCAAGCAGTACTTC. The encoded protein is CASGRPALGKQYF.

This chain links TRBV5-6 with TRBJ1-6; D perhaps matches TRBD1 (6 bases). CDR1 and CDR2 from the germline V gene are SGHDT and YYEEEE. The germline V and J ends were trimmed by 2 bases and 10 bases, with 13 bases remaining between them. CDR3 length: 14 amino acids. Here the CDR3 reads CASSLLQGRSPLHF. As DNA, the CDR3 is TGTGCCAGCAGCTTATTGCAGGGGCGGTCACCCCTCCACTTT.